Presented here are 9 T cell receptor beta chains from one specimen sequenced in a study of T-cell reconstitution after alpha-beta-depleted transplantation in children. The authors prepared the TCRbeta library with unique molecular identifiers. Via MiXCR, TCRdb re-called the PCR reads, giving one row per CDR3 protein. The data show 450,000 to 550,000 distinct CDR3 sequences, over 9.5% seen once. The sequencing here drew on PBMCs, mostly from graft donor cells, taken 180 days after TCRalphabeta/CD19-depleted stem cell transplant. These receptor sequences come from a female patient younger than 10 who had a stem cell transplant for aplastic anemia, so the T cells may come from the graft donor.

This clonotype appeared a few times. The V gene is TRBV12-3 or TRBV12-4, the J gene TRBJ2-1, with D possibly TRBD1 on 7 matching bases. The CDR3 runs 15 residues. V lost 7 bases and J 5 bases, leaving 18 bases between the germline ends. The CDR3 sequence: CASKLKEGAHNEQFF. In DNA form, the CDR3 reads TGTGCCAGCAAACTGAAGGAGGGGGCCCACAATGAGCAGTTCTTC.

This clonotype was seen a handful of times. V gene TRBV10-3 combines with J gene TRBJ1-3; no reliable D call. The germline V gene encodes CDR1 ENHRY and CDR2 SYGVKD. Deletions cut 2 bases from V and 0 bases from J, with 8 bases between. The CDR3 totals 15 residues. The CDR3 protein is CAISEPPDSGNTIYF. The DNA of the CDR3 is TGTGCCATCAGTGAGCCCCCTGACTCTGGAAACACCATATATTTT.

In its sample, this clonotype was seen many times. The chain combines TRBV28 with TRBJ2-2; the D call may be TRBD1 or TRBD2 (5 bases each). Germline CDR1 is MDHEN and CDR2 is SYDVKM. This CDR3 spans 15 amino acids. Between the trimmed V and J ends, which lost 10 bases and 0 bases, there was a span of 15 bases. This CDR3 reads CATKTGAANTGELFF. The CDR3 DNA follows: TGTGCCACGAAGACCGGGGCTGCGAACACCGGGGAGCTGTTTTTT.

This clonotype was counted ten times or more. The rearrangement links TRBV12-3 or TRBV12-4 to TRBJ2-1; D gene uncertain. The CDR3 covers 14 residues. V lost 1 base and J 5 bases, leaving 9 bases between the germline ends. This CDR3 is CASSLGGSHNEQFF. The DNA of the CDR3 is TGTGCCAGCAGTTTAGGTGGTAGCCACAATGAGCAGTTCTTC.

The J gene is TRBJ1-4, the V gene TRBV5-1; D remains unclear. CDR1 and CDR2 from the germline V gene are SGHRS and YFSETQ. V was shortened by 6 bases and J by 0 bases, with 6 bases between the two germline ends. The CDR3 has 13 amino acids. The CDR3 loop is CASTISTNEKLFF. The DNA for the CDR3 is TGCGCCAGCACTATTTCAACTAATGAAAAACTGTTTTTT.

This clonotype turned up a few times. This rearrangement joins TRBV12-3 or TRBV12-4 to TRBJ2-2; tentatively, D is TRBD2 (6 bases). This CDR3 has 15 residues. Trimming took off 4 bases at V and 3 bases at J, with 12 bases between the two ends. The CDR3 nucleotides read TGTGCCAGCAGTTCCGGGACTTCACACACCGGGGAGCTGTTTTTT. Translated, it gives CASSSGTSHTGELFF.

The V and J genes are TRBV6-2 or TRBV6-3 and TRBJ2-7, with D possibly being TRBD2 (5 bases). Trimming stripped 2 bases from V and 7 bases from J, with 18 bases between. This CDR3 is 15 amino acids long. CDR1 and CDR2 (germline): MNHEY, SVGEGT. The CDR3 DNA follows: TGTGCCAGCAGTTACCAGATCCTCACTACGGGGGAGCAGTACGTC. This gives the protein CASSYQILTTGEQYV.

Only a few counts were recorded for this clonotype. V and J are TRBV2 and TRBJ2-7, with 8 bases matching TRBD1. CDR1 is SNHLY and CDR2 is FYNNEI in the germline V gene. V shed 8 bases, J shed 7 bases, and the junction held 13 bases outside the gene matches. The CDR3 has 14 amino acids. CDR3 nucleotide sequence: TGTGCCAGCTGGATGCGGCAGGGGGCAGGGGAGCAGTACTTC. Its protein product is CASWMRQGAGEQYF.

This clonotype has only one observation. CDR3 in amino acids: CASSIGTSGGGELFF. CDR3 coding DNA: TGTGCCAGTAGTATCGGGACTAGCGGAGGGGGGGAGCTGTTTTTT. V is TRBV19 and J is TRBJ2-2, with 11 nucleotides matching TRBD2. From germline, CDR1 is LNHDA and CDR2 SQIVND (reference sequence). CDR3 size: 15 residues. The J segment lost 8 bases and the V segment lost 3 bases, leaving 5 bases of the junction unmatched.